Following are 10 T cell receptor beta chains from one sample sequenced in a study of blood T cells in healthy people across ages. Then a second PCR, running roughly 7 to 11 cycles, was carried out with a sample-barcoded 5' primer and a J-beta primer mix. TCRdb analysed the 5' RACE reads with MiXCR anew, one entry per CDR3 protein. The repertoire includes 910,000 or so distinct CDR3 sequences, roughly 51% of them detected once, and about 22% sits in the top ten. Input material: blood. These receptors came from a woman in her sixties or seventies in good health.

The V and J genes are TRBV28 and TRBJ2-2; the match to TRBD1 covers 10 bases. CDR1 is MDHEN and CDR2 is SYDVKM in the germline V gene. This CDR3 has 15 residues. Trimming at V came to 7 bases and at J to 6 bases, leaving 8 bases not matched to a gene. The CDR3 DNA follows: TGTGCCAGCAATTCGGGGACAGGGGATGCCGGGGAGCTGTTTTTT. Translating it yields CASNSGTGDAGELFF. The variable domain in full, with the rest retrieved from reference TRBV28 and TRBJ2-2, is DVKVTQSSRYLVKRTGEKVFLECVQDMDHENMFWYRQDPGLGLRLIYFSYDVKMKEKGDIPEGYSVSREKKERFSLILESASTNQTSMYLCASNSGTGDAGELFFGEGSRLTVL.

In its sample, this clonotype was seen a few times. The J gene is TRBJ2-3, the V gene TRBV7-2, with a possible D match to TRBD2 (7 bases). Trimming left V 4 bases short and J 5 bases short, with 16 bases between. Germline assignment: CDR1 SGHTA and CDR2 FQGNSA. This CDR3 is 15 amino acids long. The CDR3 coding sequence is TGTGCCAGCAGCTCCGTAGGGGGGGCCGGAGATACGCAGTATTTT. Translated: CASSSVGGAGDTQYF.

The V gene is TRBV28, the J gene TRBJ2-5; no definite D call. The CDR3 loop spans 12 amino acids. Between the trimmed V and J ends, which lost 6 bases and 11 bases, there was a span of 16 bases. The germline CDR1 and CDR2 sequences are MDHEN and SYDVKM. CDR3 protein: CASSTSTLMQYF. DNA of the CDR3: TGTGCCAGCAGCACTTCGACCCTCATGCAGTACTTC.

This clonotype was observed a few times. CDR3 coding DNA: TGCGCCAGCAGCCAAGCGTGGGGCCCCGGGACAGGCTACCGTGGGGCCAACGTCCTGACTTTC. It is translated as CASSQAWGPGTGYRGANVLTF. The rearrangement uses TRBV4-3 and TRBJ2-6; 8 bases map to TRBD1. V gave up 1 base and J gave up 3 bases; unmatched junction bases: 17. Germline V gene lookup returns CDR1 LGHNA and CDR2 YSLEER. The length of the CDR3 is 21 residues.

On this clonotype itself: This may come from a read error, since a much larger clone is one base off. The CDR3 sequence is CACYRDSYNEQYF. The CDR3 DNA sequence: TGCGCCTGTTACCGGGACAGTTACAATGAGCAGTACTTC. V is TRBV10-2 and J is TRBJ2-1, with TRBD1 matching 7 bases. The J call may be faulty, since TRBJ2-7 better matches the DNA end. CDR1 WSHSY and CDR2 SAAADI come from the germline V gene. The CDR3 runs 13 residues.

This clonotype appeared a few times. The rearrangement uses TRBV5-6 and TRBJ2-7; 9 bases match TRBD1. V was pared by 4 bases and J by 3 bases, with 5 bases of the junction left unmatched. Germline V gene sequence: CDR1 SGHDT, CDR2 YYEEEE. The CDR3 runs 14 residues. DNA of the CDR3: TGTGCCAGCAGCATCCGGGACAGGGTCTACGAGCAGTACTTC. Encoded protein: CASSIRDRVYEQYF.

V usage is TRBV4-1 and J usage is TRBJ1-1, with D possibly TRBD1 on 5 matching bases. V was clipped by 1 base and J by 6 bases, with 12 bases between them. This CDR3 has 14 amino acids. CDR1 and CDR2 from the germline V gene are MGHRA and YSYEKL. The CDR3 reads CASSQVVRGSEAFF. The DNA for the CDR3 is TGCGCCAGCAGCCAAGTTGTGCGGGGGTCTGAAGCTTTCTTT.

The CDR3 protein is CASSHTSGSSKTQYF. The DNA of the CDR3 is TGTGCCAGCAGCCATACTAGCGGGAGTAGCAAGACGCAGTATTTT. This sequence joins TRBV3-1 and TRBJ2-3, with 11 bases matching TRBD2. The V and J ends lost 3 bases and 9 bases, in that order; junction bases with no gene match: 8. Germline V gives CDR1 LGHDT, CDR2 YNNKEL (reference sequence). This CDR3 contains 15 residues.

The chain has TRBV4-2 and TRBJ2-1; 7 nucleotides line up with TRBD2. Germline CDR1 reads LGHNA; CDR2 reads YNFKEQ. J was trimmed by 6 bases and V by 1 base; bases with no gene match: 6. This CDR3 has 15 residues. CDR3 bases: TGTGCCAGCAGCCAAGGGGCGGGAGAGGGCAATGAGCAGTTCTTC. Translated, it gives CASSQGAGEGNEQFF.

The J gene is TRBJ1-2, the V gene TRBV27; D is uncertain. The CDR3 is 14 amino acids. Trimming removed 6 bases from V and 1 base from J, with 12 bases in between. CDR1 and CDR2 (germline): MNHEY, SMNVEV (reference sequence). Written as DNA, the CDR3 is TGTGCCAGCAGGTTCCCGACACTTAACTATGGCTACACCTTC. It yields the protein CASRFPTLNYGYTF.